Following are 15 T cell receptor beta chains from one sample sequenced in a study of glioma-infiltrating T cells after dendritic cell vaccination. Sequencing used immunoSEQ multiplex PCR; TCRdb keeps in-frame clones, though not all of them. The repertoire consists of 75,000 to 100,000 clones, with around three quarters occurring once and the leading ten covering around 5.4%. The material sequenced was blood, taken before dendritic cell vaccination. The receptor source for this set is a human donor with glioblastoma.

This clone was detected many times. V and J are TRBV7-9 and TRBJ2-7, with D perhaps TRBD1 (6 bases). Trimming took off 6 bases at V and 0 bases at J, with 18 bases between the two ends. The germline CDR1 and CDR2 sequences are SEHNR and FQNEAQ (reference sequence). This CDR3 has 16 amino acids. CDR3 amino acids: CASSLSLDRDSYEQYF. CDR3 sequence (DNA): TGTGCCAGCAGTTTGTCTCTGGACAGAGACTCCTACGAGCAGTACTTC. The full variable domain, completed using reference TRBV7-9 and TRBJ2-7, is DTGVSQNPRHKITKRGQNVTFRCDPISEHNRLYWYRQTLGQGPEFLTYFQNEAQLEKSRLLSDRFSAERPKGSFSTLEIQRTEQGDSAMYLCASSLSLDRDSYEQYFGPGTRLTVT.

V is TRBV6-1 and J is TRBJ2-4; weak D call: TRBD1 (6 bases). This CDR3 spans 15 amino acids. V was trimmed by 5 bases and J by 9 bases, leaving 20 bases between them. Germline V lookup: CDR1 MNHNS, CDR2 SASEGT. This CDR3 is CASSRTQGNPGIQYF. Written as DNA, the CDR3 is TGTGCCAGCAGTCGGACGCAGGGGAACCCAGGCATTCAGTACTTC.

This clone was observed at least ten times. V is TRBV10-3 and J is TRBJ1-2, with a possible D match to TRBD1 (6 bases). Trimming pared 0 bases from V and 8 bases from J, leaving 16 bases between. The CDR3 is made up of 15 amino acids. Germline CDR1 ENHRY, CDR2 SYGVKD. Written as DNA, the CDR3 is TGTGCCATCAGTGAGTCCGGTTCTTCAGGGGAGGGCTACACCTTC. Translated, it gives CAISESGSSGEGYTF.

The chain uses TRBV15 and TRBJ1-1; D is ambiguous. V was trimmed by 0 bases and J by 3 bases, leaving 11 bases between them. Germline CDR1 LNHNV, CDR2 YYDKDF (reference sequence). The CDR3 consists of 15 residues. The CDR3 nucleotides are TGTGCCACCAGCAGAGATAATGACGGGTACACTGAAGCTTTCTTT. Protein product: CATSRDNDGYTEAFF.

The J gene is TRBJ1-6, the V gene TRBV11-1; D uncertain. The ends were cut back, 1 base at V and 4 bases at J, with 11 bases in the middle. Germline V CDR1 and CDR2: SGHAT, FQDESV (reference sequence). The CDR3 runs 16 residues. DNA of the CDR3: TGTGCCAGCAGCTTAGTAGGAGCTTCTTATAATTCACCCCTCCACTTT. It specifies CASSLVGASYNSPLHF.

The chain uses TRBV6-6 and TRBJ2-7, with 7 bases lining up with TRBD1. The CDR3 extends over 14 amino acids. Germline V gene sequence: CDR1 MNHNY, CDR2 SVGAGI (reference sequence). The V and J ends lost 7 bases and 2 bases, in that order; junction bases with no gene match: 8. CDR3 coding DNA: TGTGCCAGCACCCAACTCGGGACAGCCTACGAGCAGTACTTC. Translated: CASTQLGTAYEQYF.

The CDR3 sequence: CASSLSGTSGNTGELFF. In DNA, the CDR3 is TGTGCCAGCAGCTTGTCCGGGACTAGCGGAAATACCGGGGAGCTGTTTTTT. This rearrangement joins TRBV7-6 to TRBJ2-2; TRBD2 matches 11 bases. CDR3 length: 17 residues. Trimming at V came to 3 bases and at J to 5 bases, leaving 8 bases not matched to a gene. CDR1 SGHVS and CDR2 FNYEAQ come from the germline V gene.

The gene calls are TRBV30 and TRBJ2-1; 7 bases fit TRBD2. Germline lookup yields CDR1 GTSNPN and CDR2 SVGIG (reference sequence). This CDR3 has 14 residues. Trimming cost V 4 bases and J 3 bases; bases outside gene matches: 6. The CDR3 DNA follows: TGTGCCTGGACGAGGGGCGGGGGCTACAATGAGCAGTTCTTC. As protein: CAWTRGGGYNEQFF.

The chain couples TRBV18 to TRBJ1-1, with a weak D call TRBD1 (5 bases). V lost 3 bases to trimming and J lost 1 base, with 12 bases between them. Germline V gene data show CDR1 as KGHSH and CDR2 as LQKENI. The CDR3 has 15 amino acids. Written as DNA, the CDR3 is TGTGCCAGCTCACCTTCAGGGATCAGGAACACTGAAGCTTTCTTT. Encoded protein: CASSPSGIRNTEAFF.

This clone was seen a handful of times. The V and J genes are TRBV29-1 and TRBJ2-5; TRBD1 matches 7 bases. J gave up 13 bases and V 4 bases, and 0 bases lay outside the gene matches. The germline V gene has CDR1 SQVTM and CDR2 ANQGSEA. The CDR3 is made up of 8 amino acids. The CDR3, as DNA: TGCAGCGTTGGGGACAGGTACTTC. Amino acids: CSVGDRYF.

This clone has a single count. The rearrangement uses TRBV28 and TRBJ2-5; 7 positions match TRBD1. Gene TRBJ2-7 matches the end of the DNA better, so the J call may be wrong. The CDR3 loop spans 15 amino acids. Germline CDR1 MDHEN, CDR2 SYDVKM. The CDR3 coding sequence is TGTGCCAGCAGTTACGGGACAGTGGTCTCCTACGAGCAGTACTTC. Translated, it gives CASSYGTVVSYEQYF.

The chain carries TRBV30 and TRBJ2-7; tentative D call: TRBD1 (5 bases). V lost 8 bases and J 4 bases, leaving 12 bases between the germline ends. This CDR3 region has 11 residues. The germline V gene encodes CDR1 GTSNPN and CDR2 SVGIG (reference sequence). CDR3 in amino acids: CATKTEYEQYF. The CDR3 DNA reads as TGTGCCACCAAGACAGAGTACGAGCAGTACTTC.

The V and J genes are TRBV19 and TRBJ2-1, with 10 bases matching TRBD1. Germline values: CDR1 LNHDA, CDR2 SQIVND (reference sequence). This CDR3 has 16 residues. V lost 6 bases to trimming and J lost 6 bases; unmatched junction nucleotides: 11. The CDR3 loop is CASRRTGTGEGNEQFF. DNA for the CDR3: TGTGCCAGTAGAAGAACCGGGACAGGGGAGGGCAATGAGCAGTTCTTC.

The sample holds a few counts of this clone. V usage is TRBV6-1 and J usage is TRBJ2-7; possible D gene TRBD1, 5 bases. The V gene's germline CDR1 is MNHNS and CDR2 SASEGT. This CDR3 region has 12 residues. With 8 bases removed from V and 2 bases from J, the gap between germline ends came to 10 bases. DNA for the CDR3: TGTGCCAGCCGGGCAGGGACCTACGAGCAGTACTTC. It encodes CASRAGTYEQYF.

This chain joins TRBV7-3 and TRBJ2-5; D might be TRBD2 (5 bases). The V end lost 5 bases, the J end lost 5 bases, and 15 bases lay between the germline ends. The CDR3 is 14 amino acids. Looked up from germline, CDR1 is SGHTA and CDR2 is FQGTGA. CDR3 sequence (DNA): TGTGCCAGCAGCCTAGGCAGCGGATCGGAGACCCAGTACTTC. Translation: CASSLGSGSETQYF.